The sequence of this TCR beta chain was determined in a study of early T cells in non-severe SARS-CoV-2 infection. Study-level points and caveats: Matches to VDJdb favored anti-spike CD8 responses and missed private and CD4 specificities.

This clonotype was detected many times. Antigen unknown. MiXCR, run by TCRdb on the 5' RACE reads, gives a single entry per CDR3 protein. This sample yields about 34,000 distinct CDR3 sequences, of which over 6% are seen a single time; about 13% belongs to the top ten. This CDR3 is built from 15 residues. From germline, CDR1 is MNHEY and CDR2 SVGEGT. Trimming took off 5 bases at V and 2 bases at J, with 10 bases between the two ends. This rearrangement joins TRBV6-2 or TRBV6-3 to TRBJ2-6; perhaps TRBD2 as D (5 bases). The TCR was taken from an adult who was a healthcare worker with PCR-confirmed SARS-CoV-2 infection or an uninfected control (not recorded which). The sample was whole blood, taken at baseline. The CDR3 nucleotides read TGTGCCAGCAGTCCCGACGGGGCTGGGGCCAACGTCCTGACTTTC. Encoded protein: CASSPDGAGANVLTF.